This T cell receptor (beta chain) was identified during a study of blood T cells in healthy people across ages. Study findings and constraints: Shifts in expanded clonotypes may have been confounded by donor CMV status, which was unknown. Naive T cell percentage by flow cytometry tracked strongly with beta diversity.

The authors ran a second PCR of roughly 6 to 12 cycles using a sample-barcoded 5' primer and a J-beta primer mix. Every single cDNA molecule received a tag from a template-switch adaptor with 12 random nucleotides. TCRdb passed the 5' RACE reads through MiXCR, listing each CDR3 protein once. The repertoire holds about 730,000 distinct CDR3 sequences, with 43% as singletons. Each individual donor underwent a draw of about 9.1 milliliters of peripheral blood. This clonotype was recorded many times. Its antigen is not known. The TCR was taken from a woman in her sixties or seventies in good health. Sequenced: blood.

The CDR3 reads CSARIVAGGRPSTDTQYF. The CDR3 coding sequence is TGCAGTGCTAGAATAGTAGCGGGGGGCCGTCCTAGCACAGATACGCAGTATTTT. The V and J genes are TRBV20-1 and TRBJ2-3; the match to TRBD2 covers 10 bases. The ends lost 2 bases at V and 0 bases at J; junction bases unmatched: 11. Per the germline V gene, CDR1 is DFQATT and CDR2 is SNEGSKA (reference sequence). The CDR3 consists of 18 residues.